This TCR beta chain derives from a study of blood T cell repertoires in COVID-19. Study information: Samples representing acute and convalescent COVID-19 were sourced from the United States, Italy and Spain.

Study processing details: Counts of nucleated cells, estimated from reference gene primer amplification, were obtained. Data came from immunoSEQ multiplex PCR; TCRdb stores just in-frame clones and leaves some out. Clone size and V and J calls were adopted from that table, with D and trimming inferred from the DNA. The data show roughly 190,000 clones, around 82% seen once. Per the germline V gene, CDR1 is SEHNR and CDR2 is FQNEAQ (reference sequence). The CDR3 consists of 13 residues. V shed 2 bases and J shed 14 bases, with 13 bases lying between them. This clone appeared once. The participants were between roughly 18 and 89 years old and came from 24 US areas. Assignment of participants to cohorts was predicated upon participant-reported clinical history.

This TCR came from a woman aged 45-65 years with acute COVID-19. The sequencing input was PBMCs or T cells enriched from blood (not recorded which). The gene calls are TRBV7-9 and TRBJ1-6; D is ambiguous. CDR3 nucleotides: TGTGCCAGCAGCTTATCGGGGAGTCGAACCCTCCACTTT. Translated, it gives CASSLSGSRTLHF. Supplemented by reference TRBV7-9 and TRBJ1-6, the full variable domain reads DTGVSQNPRHKITKRGQNVTFRCDPISEHNRLYWYRQTLGQGPEFLTYFQNEAQLEKSRLLSDRFSAERPKGSFSTLEIQRTEQGDSAMYLCASSLSGSRTLHFGNGTRLTVT.